Below, 19 T cell receptor beta chains from the same sample are listed, as sequenced in a study of patients and donors after allogeneic stem cell transplantation. TCRdb used MiXCR to reprocess the RT-PCR reads, holding one entry per CDR3 protein. This sample has hundreds of thousands of distinct CDR3 sequences, with less than 15% found just once. Sequencing used blood, either unsorted or a sorted T cell fraction (not recorded which). The source is a human donor who was either an allogeneic HSCT recipient or a stem cell or donor lymphocyte infusion donor (not recorded which). It is not recorded whose cells these are; they may come from a transplant donor.

The V gene is TRBV20-1, the J gene TRBJ2-3; maybe TRBD2 (6 bases). The CDR3 runs to 15 residues. V dropped 3 bases and J dropped 0 bases, with 13 bases sitting between them. Germline V gene data show CDR1 as DFQATT and CDR2 as SNEGSKA (reference sequence). In nucleotides, the CDR3 is TGCAGTGCTAGTTTGGAGGGACCCAGCACAGATACGCAGTATTTT. Protein: CSASLEGPSTDTQYF.

This clonotype was recorded at least ten times. This chain uses TRBV4-3 with TRBJ2-2; a possible D gene is TRBD2 (6 bases). Germline assignment: CDR1 LGHNA and CDR2 YSLEER. There are 15 residues in the CDR3. V was trimmed by 0 bases and J by 6 bases, leaving 11 bases between them. This CDR3 reads CASSQEGGRSGELFF. CDR3 sequence (DNA): TGCGCCAGCAGCCAAGAAGGTGGGAGGTCCGGGGAGCTGTTTTTT.

The CDR3 region is CASSPTPRTGGTGELFF. CDR3 sequence (DNA): TGTGCCAGCAGCCCCACCCCCCGGACAGGCGGGACCGGGGAGCTGTTTTTT. The chain couples TRBV7-2 to TRBJ2-2; 7 bases are a match to TRBD1. The CDR3 has 17 amino acids. The V segment lost 5 bases and the J segment 5 bases; nucleotides outside the gene matches: 14. Looked up from germline, CDR1 is SGHTA and CDR2 is FQGNSA.

The V and J genes are TRBV7-9 and TRBJ2-3; 8 bases are shared with TRBD2. With 5 bases clipped from V and 1 base from J, the junction kept 8 bases outside the gene matches. Germline CDR1 SEHNR, CDR2 FQNEAQ (reference sequence). CDR3 length: 16 amino acids. The CDR3 nucleotides read TGTGCCAGCAGCCCACCCTGGCGGGAGGGCACAGATACGCAGTATTTT. Residues: CASSPPWREGTDTQYF.

The sample holds a few counts of this clonotype. The genes are TRBV27 and TRBJ1-6, with unresolved D. From germline, CDR1 is MNHEY and CDR2 SMNVEV (reference sequence). CDR3 length equals 14 residues. The germline V and J ends were trimmed by 5 bases and 9 bases, with 14 bases remaining between them. The CDR3 sequence is CASSAKVPISPLHF. CDR3 DNA: TGTGCCAGCAGTGCCAAGGTCCCGATTTCACCCCTCCACTTT.

This clonotype was recorded many times. This chain joins TRBV5-1 and TRBJ1-5, with 7 bases identical to TRBD1. The CDR3 extends over 14 amino acids. J lost 6 bases, V lost 1 base, and 4 bases had no gene match. Germline V gene data show CDR1 as SGHRS and CDR2 as YFSETQ. CDR3 loop: CASSLTDRAQPQHF. The CDR3 nucleotides are TGCGCCAGCAGCTTGACTGACAGGGCTCAGCCCCAGCATTTT.

In DNA form, the CDR3 reads TGTGCCAGCAGCGTGACAGGGTCCGAGCAGTACTTC. It is translated as CASSVTGSEQYF. The chain carries TRBV7-8 and TRBJ2-7, with TRBD1 matching over 7 bases. Germline V CDR1 and CDR2: SGHVS, FQNEAQ. V trimming: 5 bases; J trimming: 6 bases; junction bases outside the gene matches: 4. CDR3 length: 12 amino acids.

This sequence joins TRBV9 and TRBJ1-5, with D possibly being TRBD1 (5 bases). This CDR3 region has 14 residues. The V gene lost 4 bases and the J gene lost 1 base, with 9 bases spanning the gap. Germline V gene data show CDR1 as SGDLS and CDR2 as YYNGEE. CDR3 sequence: CASSRDYSNQPQHF. The CDR3 DNA reads TGTGCCAGCAGCCGGGACTACAGCAATCAGCCCCAGCATTTT.

V gene TRBV7-9 combines with J gene TRBJ1-5; D not resolved. Germline-derived CDR1 and CDR2 are SEHNR and FQNEAQ (reference sequence). The CDR3 runs to 16 residues. V was shortened by 1 base and J by 1 base, with 11 bases between the two germline ends. The CDR3 DNA follows: TGTGCCAGCAGCTTAGTGGGTCAGGCCAGCAATCAGCCCCAGCATTTT. Protein product: CASSLVGQASNQPQHF.

The chain is built from TRBV4-1 and TRBJ2-3, with a weak D call TRBD1 (7 bases). Germline CDR1 MGHRA, CDR2 YSYEKL. The CDR3 is 16 residues long. Trimming took off 1 base at V and 1 base at J, with 12 bases between the two ends. The CDR3 sequence is CASSQAGGYGTDTQYF. The CDR3 coding sequence is TGCGCCAGCAGCCAAGCAGGGGGGTACGGCACAGATACGCAGTATTTT.

The table lists this clonotype with many counts. This chain joins TRBV20-1 and TRBJ1-2; D unresolved. CDR1 is DFQATT and CDR2 is SNEGSKA in the germline V gene (reference sequence). V lost 0 bases, J lost 1 base, and 9 bases lay in between. The CDR3 loop spans 14 amino acids. CDR3 residues: CSARDLAFNYGYTF. For the CDR3, the DNA is TGCAGTGCTAGAGATCTGGCTTTTAACTATGGCTACACCTTC.

The genes are TRBV12-3 or TRBV12-4 and TRBJ2-7, with 13 bases matching TRBD2. The ends lost 5 bases at V and 3 bases at J; junction bases unmatched: 1. This CDR3 is 14 amino acids long. This chain's CDR3 is CASSRLAGGYEQYF. The CDR3 DNA follows: TGTGCCAGCAGTCGACTAGCGGGAGGCTACGAGCAGTACTTC.

The rearrangement links TRBV19 to TRBJ2-1; 8 bases are a match to TRBD2. The CDR3 has 15 amino acids. Germline V CDR1 and CDR2: LNHDA, SQIVND (reference sequence). The J segment lost 6 bases and the V segment lost 1 base, leaving 5 bases of the junction unmatched. CDR3: CASSIGLAGSNEQFF. The CDR3 nucleotides are TGTGCCAGTAGTATAGGGTTAGCGGGAAGCAATGAGCAGTTCTTC.

There are a few counts of this clonotype. The chain employs TRBV20-1 and TRBJ1-1, with D perhaps TRBD1 (5 bases). Germline V CDR1 and CDR2: DFQATT, SNEGSKA (reference sequence). The CDR3 totals 13 residues. Between the trimmed V and J ends, which lost 5 bases and 5 bases, there was a span of 15 bases. The CDR3 region has the DNA TGCAGTGCTTCCGGGACGGCGGAGACTGAAGCTTTCTTT. Its protein is CSASGTAETEAFF.

The chain uses TRBV7-2 and TRBJ2-7; TRBD2 aligns across 8 bases. Germline loops: CDR1 SGHTA, CDR2 FQGNSA. This CDR3 is 14 amino acids long. The V gene end was trimmed by 6 bases and the J gene end by 5 bases; junction bases not matched to a gene: 9. The CDR3 is CASSYRGGTHEQYF. The CDR3 region has the DNA TGTGCCAGCAGTTATCGGGGGGGCACTCACGAGCAGTACTTC.

This chain connects TRBV20-1 to TRBJ2-3, with TRBD2 identical over 9 bases. V shed 6 bases, J shed 4 bases, and the junction held 11 bases outside the gene matches. Germline V lookup: CDR1 DFQATT, CDR2 SNEGSKA (reference sequence). This CDR3 has 15 amino acids. Written as DNA, the CDR3 is TGCAGTGCACCCGGGGGGCTAGCGGGGCCAGATACGCAGTATTTT. Its protein product is CSAPGGLAGPDTQYF.

This clonotype came up a few times. The chain uses TRBV6-1 and TRBJ1-2, with D perhaps TRBD1 (5 bases). The CDR3 runs to 16 residues. Germline CDR1 MNHNS, CDR2 SASEGT. Trimming cost V 6 bases and J 0 bases, with 17 bases left between them. The CDR3 region has the DNA TGTGCCAGCAGGGCCGACAGATCCTATACTAACTATGGCTACACCTTC. This codes for CASRADRSYTNYGYTF.

The rearrangement links TRBV7-2 to TRBJ2-5; D not resolved. Between the trimmed V and J ends, which lost 1 base and 5 bases, there was a span of 11 bases. Germline V gene sequence: CDR1 SGHTA, CDR2 FQGNSA. The CDR3 length is 14 residues. The CDR3 reads CASSLEKVIETQYF. CDR3 DNA: TGTGCCAGCAGCTTAGAAAAGGTTATTGAGACCCAGTACTTC. The variable domain in full, completed from reference TRBV7-2 and TRBJ2-5, reads GAGVSQSPSNKVTEKGKDVELRCDPISGHTALYWYRQSLGQGLEFLIYFQGNSAPDKSGLPSDRFSAERTGGSVSTLTIQRTQQEDSAVYLCASSLEKVIETQYFGPGTRLLVL.

This rearrangement joins TRBV20-1 to TRBJ2-3; D might be TRBD1 (5 bases). V was shortened by 2 bases and J by 4 bases, with 16 bases between the two germline ends. The CDR3 is 15 amino acids. The germline gives CDR1 DFQATT, CDR2 SNEGSKA (reference sequence). The CDR3 DNA reads as TGCAGTGCTAGATCTTGGACCCAAGGGGCAGATACGCAGTATTTT. This sequence encodes CSARSWTQGADTQYF.